These 19 T cell receptor beta chains came from one sample sequenced in a study of blood T cell repertoires in COVID-19. Sequencing used immunoSEQ multiplex PCR; TCRdb keeps in-frame clones, though not all of them. The repertoire holds over 200,000 clones, with 88% as singletons. Material for sequencing was peripheral blood. These receptors came from a woman aged 25 to 39 with acute or convalescent COVID-19.

The gene calls are TRBV7-2 and TRBJ2-3; 12 positions match TRBD2. V lost 5 bases, J lost 4 bases, and 7 bases stayed unmatched. Germline values: CDR1 SGHTA, CDR2 FQGNSA. The CDR3 sequence is 16 residues long. The CDR3 DNA is TGTGCCAGCAGCATCGCCCTAGCGGGAGGGGCAGATACGCAGTATTTT. This encodes CASSIALAGGADTQYF.

The V gene is TRBV24-1, the J gene TRBJ2-1, with 9 bases that match TRBD2. The CDR3 has 16 amino acids. Germline assignment: CDR1 KGHDR and CDR2 SFDVKD. J gave up 7 bases and V 5 bases, and 11 bases lay outside the gene matches. CDR3 residues: CATSVDSGSEGNEQFF. CDR3 bases: TGTGCCACCAGTGTCGATAGCGGGAGCGAAGGGAATGAGCAGTTCTTC.

V and J are TRBV7-8 and TRBJ2-6; 7 positions match TRBD1. The CDR3 extends over 15 amino acids. Looked up from germline, CDR1 is SGHVS and CDR2 is FQNEAQ. Unmatched junction bases numbered 1, after V lost 5 bases and J lost 0 bases. CDR3 amino acids: CASSRQGSGANVLTF. The CDR3 bases are TGTGCCAGCAGCCGACAGGGCTCTGGGGCCAACGTCCTGACTTTC.

V usage is TRBV6-2 or TRBV6-3 and J usage is TRBJ2-5; TRBD1 matches 8 bases. This CDR3 region has 15 residues. Trimming at V came to 1 base and at J to 2 bases, leaving 3 bases not matched to a gene. Germline CDR1 is MNHEY and CDR2 is SVGEGT. The CDR3 region is CASSYFGTGQETQYF. The CDR3 DNA is TGTGCCAGCAGTTACTTTGGGACAGGACAAGAGACCCAGTACTTC.

V gene TRBV30 combines with J gene TRBJ1-2, with TRBD1 matching over 9 bases. Germline lookup yields CDR1 GTSNPN and CDR2 SVGIG (reference sequence). J gave up 2 bases and V 1 base, and 5 bases lay outside the gene matches. The CDR3 spans 15 residues. The CDR3 spells CAWSETGGRNYGYTF. In DNA, the CDR3 is TGTGCCTGGAGTGAAACAGGGGGCCGCAACTATGGCTACACCTTC.

The CDR3 DNA sequence: TGTGCCAGCAGCTTAATCTTGAACACTGAAGCTTTCTTT. Translated, it gives CASSLILNTEAFF. V usage is TRBV7-3 and J usage is TRBJ1-1, with no clear D. The CDR3 runs 13 residues. V lost 1 base to trimming and J lost 0 bases, with 3 bases between them. Germline V lookup: CDR1 SGHTA, CDR2 FQGTGA.

This clone appeared a few times. The V call is TRBV6-2 or TRBV6-3, the J call TRBJ2-6, with TRBD1 as a possible D gene (5 bases). V lost 4 bases to trimming and J lost 0 bases, with 7 bases between them. Per germline, CDR1 MNHEY and CDR2 SVGEGT. There are 15 residues in the CDR3. CDR3 nucleotide sequence: TGTGCCAGCAGTTCAGACAGCTCTGGGGCCAACGTCCTGACTTTC. It is translated as CASSSDSSGANVLTF.

The chain combines TRBV7-2 with TRBJ1-1, with D possibly being TRBD1 (5 bases). The germline gives CDR1 SGHTA, CDR2 FQGNSA. The CDR3 sequence is 14 residues long. Deletions cut 3 bases from V and 2 bases from J, with 10 bases between. In nucleotides, the CDR3 is TGTGCCAGCAGCTTTAAAACAGGAAACACTGAAGCTTTCTTT. The encoded protein is CASSFKTGNTEAFF. Variable domain in full (rest from reference TRBV7-2 and TRBJ1-1): GAGVSQSPSNKVTEKGKDVELRCDPISGHTALYWYRQSLGQGLEFLIYFQGNSAPDKSGLPSDRFSAERTGGSVSTLTIQRTQQEDSAVYLCASSFKTGNTEAFFGQGTRLTVV.

V is TRBV5-6 and J is TRBJ1-4; D might be TRBD1 (5 bases). Germline V gives CDR1 SGHDT, CDR2 YYEEEE. V was trimmed by 4 bases and J by 0 bases, leaving 13 bases between them. This CDR3 is built from 16 residues. The CDR3 reads CASSLTGEATNEKLFF. The CDR3 coding sequence is TGTGCCAGCAGCCTCACAGGCGAAGCAACTAATGAAAAACTGTTTTTT.

The rearrangement uses TRBV5-6 and TRBJ2-7; weak D call: TRBD1 (6 bases). The V and J ends lost 3 bases and 4 bases respectively, with 8 bases between them. The CDR3 contains 12 residues. CDR1 is SGHDT and CDR2 is YYEEEE in the germline V gene. As DNA, the CDR3 is TGTGCCAGCAGCTCTGGACAGTACGAGCAGTACTTC. Translation: CASSSGQYEQYF. Combining the CDR3 with reference TRBV5-6 and TRBJ2-7 gives the whole variable domain DAGVTQSPTHLIKTRGQQVTLRCSPKSGHDTVSWYQQALGQGPQFIFQYYEEEERQRGNFPDRFSGHQFPNYSSELNVNALLLGDSALYLCASSSGQYEQYFGPGTRLTVT.

The CDR3 bases are TGCGCCAGCAGCCCAGCCGGACTAGCGGCAGATACGCAGTATTTT. It is translated as CASSPAGLAADTQYF. The V and J genes are TRBV4-3 and TRBJ2-3, with 10 bases identical to TRBD2. This CDR3 is 15 amino acids long. Looked up from germline, CDR1 is LGHNA and CDR2 is YSLEER. J gave up 4 bases and V 4 bases, and 5 bases lay outside the gene matches.

The chain uses TRBV5-5 and TRBJ2-2; 9 bases map to TRBD1. CDR1 and CDR2 from the germline V gene are SGHKS and YYEKEE (reference sequence). The CDR3 runs 17 residues. Trimming at V came to 4 bases and at J to 9 bases, leaving 16 bases not matched to a gene. CDR3 amino acids: CASSPTTGGVDLWELFF. CDR3 bases: TGTGCCAGCAGCCCGACCACAGGGGGCGTCGATCTGTGGGAGCTGTTTTTT.

This clone was counted between two and nine times. The genes are TRBV10-3 and TRBJ2-2; 7 bases are shared with TRBD1. V was pared by 0 bases and J by 1 base, with 5 bases of the junction left unmatched. The germline V gene has CDR1 ENHRY and CDR2 SYGVKD. This CDR3 has 17 residues. The CDR3 bases are TGTGCCATCAGTGAGTCGAAGTGGACAGGGAACACCGGGGAGCTGTTTTTT. Its translation: CAISESKWTGNTGELFF.

The chain couples TRBV6-1 to TRBJ2-7, with a weak D call TRBD2 (6 bases). The CDR3 extends over 15 amino acids. Germline V CDR1 and CDR2: MNHNS, SASEGT. V lost 1 base and J lost 2, with 12 bases in between. CDR3 DNA sequence: TGTGCCAGCAGTGAAGTGGCTAGCGCGGCCTACGAGCAGTACTTC. Translation gives CASSEVASAAYEQYF.

The chain has TRBV6-6 and TRBJ2-7, with D maybe TRBD1 (6 bases). Germline CDR1 is MNHNY and CDR2 is SVGAGI (reference sequence). The CDR3 consists of 13 residues. V was cut by 1 base and J by 6 bases, with 10 bases left in between. Here the CDR3 DNA reads TGTGCCAGCAGTTACTACAGGGCCGCCGAGCAGTACTTC. Its protein product is CASSYYRAAEQYF.

The chain has TRBV14 and TRBJ2-7; 8 bases match TRBD1. Per germline, CDR1 SGHDN and CDR2 FVKESK. This CDR3 contains 16 residues. After removal of 3 bases from V and 0 bases from J, the junction contained 7 bases not matched to a gene. CDR3 amino acids: CASSQLAGGSSYEQYF. The CDR3, as DNA: TGTGCCAGCAGCCAGTTGGCAGGGGGCAGCTCCTACGAGCAGTACTTC.

V is TRBV9 and J is TRBJ1-6; D is undetermined. The CDR3 is 16 residues long. Germline V gene lookup returns CDR1 SGDLS and CDR2 YYNGEE. V was clipped by 0 bases and J by 9 bases, with 16 bases between them. CDR3 in amino acids: CASSVAAGPGGSPLHF. The DNA for the CDR3 is TGTGCCAGCAGCGTAGCCGCCGGTCCGGGTGGTTCACCCCTCCACTTT.

The J gene is TRBJ2-2, the V gene TRBV2; unclear D gene. V was cut by 4 bases and J by 7 bases, with 10 bases left in between. The CDR3 consists of 13 residues. Germline V gene lookup returns CDR1 SNHLY and CDR2 FYNNEI. The CDR3 nucleotides are TGTGCCAGCAGTGTTGGCCCCCTCGGGGAGCTGTTTTTT. Protein: CASSVGPLGELFF.

The gene calls are TRBV27 and TRBJ2-7, with 10 bases fitting TRBD1. V dropped 6 bases and J dropped 3; count of bases not matched to a gene: 2. Germline CDR1 MNHEY, CDR2 SMNVEV (reference sequence). This CDR3 contains 13 residues. The DNA for the CDR3 is TGTGCCAGCAGGGGGGACAGGGGCTACGAGCAGTACTTC. This gives the protein CASRGDRGYEQYF.